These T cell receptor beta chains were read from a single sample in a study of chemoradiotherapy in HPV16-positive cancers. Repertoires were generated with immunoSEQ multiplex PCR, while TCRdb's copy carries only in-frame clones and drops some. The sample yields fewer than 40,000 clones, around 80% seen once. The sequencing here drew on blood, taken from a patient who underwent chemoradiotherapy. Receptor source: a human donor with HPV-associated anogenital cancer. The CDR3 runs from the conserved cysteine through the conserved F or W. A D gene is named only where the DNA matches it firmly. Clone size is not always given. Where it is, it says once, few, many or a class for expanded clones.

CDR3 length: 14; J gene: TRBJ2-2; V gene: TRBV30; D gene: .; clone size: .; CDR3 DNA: TGTGCCTGCCCCCGGGACGCAAACACCGGGGAGCTGTTTTTT; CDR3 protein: CACPRDANTGELFF
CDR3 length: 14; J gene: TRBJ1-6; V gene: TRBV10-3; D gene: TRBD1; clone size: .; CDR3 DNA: TGTGCCATCAGTGAATCCGACAGGGCCTCACCCCTCCACTTT; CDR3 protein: CAISESDRASPLHF
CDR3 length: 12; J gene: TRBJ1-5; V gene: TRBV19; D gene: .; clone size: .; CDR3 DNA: TGTGCCAGTACTGAGGGCTCGGGGCCCCAGCATTTT; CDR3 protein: CASTEGSGPQHF
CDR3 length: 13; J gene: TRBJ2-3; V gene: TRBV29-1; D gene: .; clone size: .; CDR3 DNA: TGCAGCGTTGAAGAAGGACTCACAGATACGCAGTATTTT; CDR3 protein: CSVEEGLTDTQYF
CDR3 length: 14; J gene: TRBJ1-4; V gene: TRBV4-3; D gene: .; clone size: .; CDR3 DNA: TGCGCCAGCAGCCAAGGTCAGGGTCATGAAAAACTGTTTTTT; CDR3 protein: CASSQGQGHEKLFF
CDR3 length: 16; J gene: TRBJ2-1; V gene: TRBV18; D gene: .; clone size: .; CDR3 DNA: TGTGCCAGCTCACCACTTGAGGGGCGCTCCTACAATGAGCAGTTCTTC; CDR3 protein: CASSPLEGRSYNEQFF
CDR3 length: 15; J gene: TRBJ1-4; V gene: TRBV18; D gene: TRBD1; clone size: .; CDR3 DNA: TGTGCCAGCTCACCACAGGGGGCGCTGGGTGAAAAACTGTTTTTT; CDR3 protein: CASSPQGALGEKLFF
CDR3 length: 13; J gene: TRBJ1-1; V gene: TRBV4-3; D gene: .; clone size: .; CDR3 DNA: TGCGCCAGCAGCCTATACAGGGACACTGAAGCTTTCTTT; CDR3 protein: CASSLYRDTEAFF
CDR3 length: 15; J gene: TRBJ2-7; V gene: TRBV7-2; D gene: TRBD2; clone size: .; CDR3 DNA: TGTGCCAGCAGCTTGCGTTTAGCGGGGGCCGGGGAGCAGTACTTC; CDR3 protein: CASSLRLAGAGEQYF
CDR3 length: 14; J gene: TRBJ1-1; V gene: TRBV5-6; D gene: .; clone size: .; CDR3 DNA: TGTGCCAGCAGCTATCAGGGCAGGTTCACTGAAGCTTTCTTT; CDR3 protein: CASSYQGRFTEAFF
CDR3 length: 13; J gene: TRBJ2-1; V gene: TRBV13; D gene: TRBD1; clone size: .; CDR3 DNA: TGTGCCAGCAGCTTGCTGGGACAGAATGAGCAGTTCTTC; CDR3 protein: CASSLLGQNEQFF
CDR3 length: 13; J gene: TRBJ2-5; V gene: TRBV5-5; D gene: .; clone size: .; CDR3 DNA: TGTGCCAGCAGCTTGGCTGTATTGGAGACCCAGTACTTC; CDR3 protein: CASSLAVLETQYF
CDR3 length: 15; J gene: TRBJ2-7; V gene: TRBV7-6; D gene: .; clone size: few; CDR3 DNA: TGTGCCAGCAGCCAGTTTGAGGGGGAGGCCTACGAGCAGTACTTC; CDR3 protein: CASSQFEGEAYEQYF
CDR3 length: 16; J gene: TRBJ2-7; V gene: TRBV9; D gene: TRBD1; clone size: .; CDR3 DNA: TGTGCCAGCAGCACAGCGGGACAGGGGGCCCCCTACGAGCAGTACTTC; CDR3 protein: CASSTAGQGAPYEQYF
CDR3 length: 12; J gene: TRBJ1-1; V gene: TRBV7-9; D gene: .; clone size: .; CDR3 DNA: TGTGCCAGCAGGGGGGGCGGGGGTGAAGCTTTCTTT; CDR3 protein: CASRGGGGEAFF
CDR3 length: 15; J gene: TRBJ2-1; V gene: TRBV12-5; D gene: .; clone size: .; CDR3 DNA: TGTGCTAGTGGTCCCGGACTCTCGGCCTACAATGAGCAGTTCTTC; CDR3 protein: CASGPGLSAYNEQFF
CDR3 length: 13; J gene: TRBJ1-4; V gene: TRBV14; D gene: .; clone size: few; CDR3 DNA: TGTGCCAGCAGCCGGGCAACTAATGAAAAACTGTTTTTT; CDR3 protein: CASSRATNEKLFF
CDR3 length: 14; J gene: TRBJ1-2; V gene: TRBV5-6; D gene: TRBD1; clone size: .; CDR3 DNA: TGTGCCAGCAGCGGAACAGGGGCCCTCTATGGCTACACCTTC; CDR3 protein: CASSGTGALYGYTF
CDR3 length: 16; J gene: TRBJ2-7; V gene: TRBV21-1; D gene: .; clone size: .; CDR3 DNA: TGTGCCAGCAGCAACCGGACAGACCCACCCCCCTACGAGCAGTACTTC; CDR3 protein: CASSNRTDPPPYEQYF
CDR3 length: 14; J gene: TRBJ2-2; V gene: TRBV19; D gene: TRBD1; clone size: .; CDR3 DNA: TGTGCCAGTCGACAGGGATCGAACACCGGGGAGCTGTTTTTT; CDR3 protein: CASRQGSNTGELFF
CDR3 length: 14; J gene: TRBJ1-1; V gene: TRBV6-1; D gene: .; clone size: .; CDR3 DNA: TGTGCCAGCAGTGAAGAGGGGTCGTACACTGAAGCTTTCTTT; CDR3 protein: CASSEEGSYTEAFF
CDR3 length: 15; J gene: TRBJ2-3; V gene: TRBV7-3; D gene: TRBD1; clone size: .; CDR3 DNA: TGTGCCAGCAGCTTAATGGGGACAGCTGCAGATACGCAGTATTTT; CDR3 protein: CASSLMGTAADTQYF
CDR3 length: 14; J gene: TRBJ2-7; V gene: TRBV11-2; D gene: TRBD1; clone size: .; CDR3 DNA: TGTGCCAGCAGCTTAGGACAGGGGGCGAGAGAGCAGTACTTC; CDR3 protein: CASSLGQGAREQYF